These 10 T cell receptor beta chains were all obtained from the same sample, sequenced in a study of blood T cell repertoires in COVID-19. Assay: immunoSEQ multiplex PCR; the TCRdb copy retains only in-frame clones and omits some. The sample has approximately 470,000 clones; approximately 85% are singletons. Sequenced material: peripheral blood. The receptors come from a human donor in a cohort sampled during active COVID-19.

The chain uses TRBV9 and TRBJ2-3; TRBD2 aligns across 10 bases. V shed 4 bases, J shed 1 base, and the junction held 6 bases outside the gene matches. This CDR3 is 16 amino acids long. The V gene's germline CDR1 is SGDLS and CDR2 YYNGEE. The CDR3 here is CASSSRLAGRTDTQYF. The DNA of the CDR3 is TGTGCCAGCAGCTCCCGACTAGCGGGCCGCACAGATACGCAGTATTTT.

CDR3 in amino acids: CASTDHGTTSYEQYF. CDR3 nucleotide sequence: TGTGCCAGCACCGACCACGGGACTACTTCTTACGAGCAGTACTTC. The V gene is TRBV3-1 (or the pseudogene TRBV3-2), the J gene TRBJ2-7; 7 bases are shared with TRBD2. Trimming cost V 7 bases and J 4 bases; bases outside gene matches: 13. CDR3 length: 15 amino acids. Germline CDR1 LGHDT, CDR2 YNNKEL (reference sequence).

The rearrangement links TRBV10-3 to TRBJ1-2; 7 bases map to TRBD1. Germline V gene lookup returns CDR1 ENHRY and CDR2 SYGVKD. The CDR3 length is 16 residues. Unmatched junction bases numbered 8, after V lost 4 bases and J lost 0 bases. CDR3 loop: CAISAGTATTNYGYTF. The DNA for the CDR3 is TGTGCCATCAGTGCTGGGACAGCCACTACTAACTATGGCTACACCTTC.

The chain combines TRBV5-1 with TRBJ2-5; 12 bases map to TRBD2. Trimming at V came to 4 bases and at J to 3 bases, leaving 4 bases not matched to a gene. The CDR3 runs to 15 residues. Germline CDR1 SGHRS, CDR2 YFSETQ. Here the CDR3 DNA reads TGCGCCAGCAGCCCTAGGACTAGCGGGGAAGAGACCCAGTACTTC. Translating gives CASSPRTSGEETQYF.

This clone was detected only once. The chain recombines TRBV28 with TRBJ1-1; 7 bases align to TRBD1. V gave up 3 bases and J gave up 1 base; unmatched junction bases: 17. The CDR3 contains 19 residues. The germline V gene encodes CDR1 MDHEN and CDR2 SYDVKM. CDR3 DNA sequence: TGTGCCAGCAGTTTCCTCATAGGGGTGACAGGGCCGAGGAACACTGAAGCTTTCTTT. Its translation is CASSFLIGVTGPRNTEAFF.

The V and J genes are TRBV7-8 and TRBJ2-1, with TRBD2 identical over 7 bases. Germline CDR1 reads SGHVS; CDR2 reads FQNEAQ. The ends lost 3 bases at V and 4 bases at J; junction bases unmatched: 9. CDR3 length equals 16 residues. CDR3 nucleotide sequence: TGTGCCAGCAGCTTTATGACTAGCCCCCCTTACAATGAGCAGTTCTTC. Amino acids: CASSFMTSPPYNEQFF.

This clone turned up a few times. The CDR3 DNA is TGTGCCAGCAGCTTCCTGAGCGGGGACAACACCGGGGAGCTGTTTTTT. Translated, it gives CASSFLSGDNTGELFF. The V call is TRBV5-5, the J call TRBJ2-2; 7 nucleotides match TRBD2. The junction had 6 bases not matched to a gene; V was cut back by 2 bases and J by 2 bases. Germline CDR1 SGHKS, CDR2 YYEKEE (reference sequence). This CDR3 has 16 residues.

V usage is TRBV4-2 and J usage is TRBJ1-6, with 7 bases matching TRBD1. This CDR3 is built from 16 residues. J lost 6 bases, V lost 0 bases, and 5 bases had no gene match. Germline CDR1 and CDR2: LGHNA and YNFKEQ. Written as DNA, the CDR3 is TGTGCCAGCAGCCAAGATCCAGGGGGGCCTAATTCACCCCTCCACTTT. Amino acids: CASSQDPGGPNSPLHF.

The CDR3 loop is CASTGRAKSNYGYTF. CDR3 sequence (DNA): TGTGCCAGTACGGGCAGGGCGAAATCCAACTATGGCTACACCTTC. The rearrangement joins TRBV19 to TRBJ1-2; possibly TRBD1 for D (5 bases). The CDR3 totals 15 residues. Germline V gene data show CDR1 as LNHDA and CDR2 as SQIVND (reference sequence). The V end was cut by 7 bases, the J end by 2 bases, with 17 bases between.

The chain has TRBV5-1 and TRBJ2-3, with 7 positions matching TRBD2. The V gene end was trimmed by 4 bases and the J gene end by 4 bases; junction bases not matched to a gene: 9. This CDR3 comprises 15 residues. CDR1 and CDR2 (germline): SGHRS, YFSETQ. The CDR3 sequence: CASSPPRGVADTQYF. The CDR3 DNA is TGCGCCAGCAGCCCACCCCGGGGGGTCGCAGATACGCAGTATTTT.